A single sample gave rise to the 20 T cell receptor beta chains below, sequenced in a study of cytomegalovirus exposure and HLA in healthy donors. TCRdb's table, derived via immunoSEQ multiplex PCR, lists solely in-frame clones and lacks some. The data show 100,000 to 150,000 clones, 89% seen once. Sample: PBMCs. The receptors derive from a woman aged 18-30 years in good health and CMV-seronegative.

As to this clone: At one boundary the junction diverges from the germline segment, which might be a read error. The gene calls are TRBV15 and TRBJ2-7; D might be TRBD1 (6 bases). Germline V gives CDR1 LNHNV, CDR2 YYDKDF (reference sequence). CDR3 length: 15 amino acids. CDR3 nucleotides: TGTGCCACCAGCAGGGGAACAGGGTTCTCCGACGAGCAGTACTTC. It translates to CATSRGTGFSDEQYF.

V and J are TRBV19 and TRBJ1-5; the D gene is possibly TRBD1 (5 bases). The CDR3 loop spans 15 amino acids. The germline V gene has CDR1 LNHDA and CDR2 SQIVND (reference sequence). Trimming cost V 3 bases and J 0 bases, with 9 bases left between them. CDR3 amino acids: CASSMAQASNQPQHF. In DNA, the CDR3 is TGTGCCAGTAGTATGGCACAGGCTAGCAATCAGCCCCAGCATTTT.

The rearrangement joins TRBV29-1 to TRBJ1-2, with D unclear. The CDR3 runs 11 residues. Trimming removed 4 bases at V and 4 bases at J, with 7 bases between. CDR1 SQVTM and CDR2 ANQGSEA come from the germline V gene. The CDR3 DNA reads as TGCAGCGTTGGACGGGGCTATGGCTACACCTTC. Translating gives CSVGRGYGYTF.

This sequence joins TRBV5-1 and TRBJ1-4; 9 nucleotides agree with TRBD1. The CDR3 runs to 16 residues. The germline V gene encodes CDR1 SGHRS and CDR2 YFSETQ. V was clipped by 4 bases and J by 3 bases; unmatched bases: 7. The DNA of the CDR3 is TGCGCCAGCAGCCCTCGGACAGGGGAGCCTAATGAAAAACTGTTTTTT. Encoded protein: CASSPRTGEPNEKLFF.

The chain joins TRBV11-3 to TRBJ1-2; 7 nucleotides agree with TRBD1. CDR3 length: 13 amino acids. Trimming at V came to 3 bases and at J to 4 bases, leaving 2 bases not matched to a gene. Germline V lookup: CDR1 SGHNT, CDR2 YENEEA. CDR3 coding DNA: TGTGCCAGCAGCTTCGGGGACAGCTATGGCTACACCTTC. This translates into CASSFGDSYGYTF. Drawing the rest from reference TRBV11-3 and TRBJ1-2, the complete variable domain is EAGVVQSPRYKIIEKKQPVAFWCNPISGHNTLYWYLQNLGQGPELLIRYENEEAVDDSQLPKDRFSAERLKGVDSTLKIQPAELGDSAVYLCASSFGDSYGYTFGSGTRLTVV.

This chain joins TRBV4-1 and TRBJ2-4; 7 bases are a match to TRBD2. The CDR3 has 15 residues. Trimming took 3 bases from V and 0 from J; bases not matched to a gene: 2. Germline V CDR1 and CDR2: MGHRA, YSYEKL. The CDR3 nucleotides are TGCGCCAGCAGCCAGGTAGCGGGAGCCAAAAACATTCAGTACTTC. Amino acids: CASSQVAGAKNIQYF.

This chain connects TRBV10-1 to TRBJ2-1; D is possibly TRBD2 (6 bases). V was clipped by 3 bases and J by 8 bases, with 14 bases between them. This CDR3 contains 14 residues. Germline V CDR1 and CDR2: WNHNN, SYGVQD (reference sequence). CDR3 residues: CASSDPRPGDEQFF. The CDR3, as DNA: TGCGCCAGCAGTGACCCTCGACCGGGGGATGAGCAGTTCTTC.

As DNA, the CDR3 is TGTGCCAGCAGCTTGACAGGGAGTAATCAGCCCCAGCATTTT. It is translated as CASSLTGSNQPQHF. The chain employs TRBV5-6 and TRBJ1-5; TRBD1 is a possible D gene (6 bases). Looked up from germline, CDR1 is SGHDT and CDR2 is YYEEEE. The CDR3 spans 14 residues. Trimming pared 1 base from V and 4 bases from J, leaving 9 bases between.

V is TRBV2 and J is TRBJ2-7; TRBD2 aligns across 9 bases. The CDR3 length is 14 residues. Germline trimming cut 0 bases from V and 6 bases from J; bases unmatched to any gene: 3. Germline CDR1 and CDR2: SNHLY and FYNNEI. DNA for the CDR3: TGTGCCAGCAGTGAAGCCGGGCGGGGGGGCGAGCAGTACTTC. This gives the protein CASSEAGRGGEQYF.

The rearrangement joins TRBV19 to TRBJ2-5; the match to TRBD1 covers 8 bases. V shed 6 bases and J 1 base; nucleotides not matched to a gene: 7. CDR3 length equals 15 residues. Germline V CDR1 and CDR2: LNHDA, SQIVND (reference sequence). CDR3 in DNA: TGTGCCAGTAGAGACAGGGGCAGGGGCCAAGAGACCCAGTACTTC. The encoded protein is CASRDRGRGQETQYF.

The rearrangement joins TRBV27 to TRBJ2-7; TRBD2 is a possible D gene (6 bases). The V and J ends lost 7 bases and 7 bases respectively, with 17 bases between them. CDR1 is MNHEY, CDR2 SMNVEV, per germline (reference sequence). This CDR3 has 13 amino acids. The CDR3 reads CASKGGAPGEQYF. CDR3 DNA: TGTGCCAGCAAAGGCGGGGCCCCGGGGGAGCAGTACTTC.

This clone appeared once. The genes are TRBV5-4 and TRBJ2-5; TRBD1 aligns across 10 bases. Per the germline V gene, CDR1 is SGHNT and CDR2 is YYREEE (reference sequence). Germline trimming cut 2 bases from V and 4 bases from J; bases unmatched to any gene: 2. CDR3 size: 14 residues. Here the CDR3 reads CASSFGTGAETQYF. CDR3 in DNA: TGTGCCAGCAGCTTTGGGACAGGGGCAGAGACCCAGTACTTC.

The CDR3 reads CASSLVAGFQETQYF. CDR3 coding DNA: TGTGCCAGCAGCTTGGTAGCGGGCTTCCAAGAGACCCAGTACTTC. The rearrangement links TRBV5-4 to TRBJ2-5; TRBD2 aligns across 7 bases. The CDR3 runs to 15 residues. CDR1 and CDR2 (germline): SGHNT, YYREEE (reference sequence). Losses at the gene ends were 0 bases for V and 1 base for J; bases not matched to a gene: 3.

The CDR3 here is CASSLLPGQTTDTQYF. DNA of the CDR3: TGTGCCAGCAGCTTGCTTCCGGGACAGACCACAGATACGCAGTATTTT. The rearrangement links TRBV7-9 to TRBJ2-3, with 7 bases that match TRBD1. The CDR3 runs 16 residues. With V trimmed by 3 bases and J by 2 bases, 8 bases remained unmatched. CDR1 and CDR2 (germline): SEHNR, FQNEAQ (reference sequence).

The gene calls are TRBV2 and TRBJ2-7; the D gene is possibly TRBD1 (5 bases). Trimming removed 2 bases at V and 3 bases at J, with 8 bases between. From germline, CDR1 is SNHLY and CDR2 FYNNEI. CDR3 length: 13 residues. The CDR3 loop reads CASSERTIYEQYF. CDR3 sequence (DNA): TGTGCCAGCAGTGAAAGGACAATCTACGAGCAGTACTTC.

This sequence joins TRBV6-1 and TRBJ2-2; 10 bases are shared with TRBD1. CDR1 is MNHNS and CDR2 is SASEGT in the germline V gene. V was clipped by 10 bases and J by 3 bases; unmatched bases: 5. This CDR3 region has 14 residues. CDR3 in amino acids: CATGGTGDTGELFF. CDR3 nucleotides: TGTGCCACGGGGGGGACAGGGGACACCGGGGAGCTGTTTTTT.

This chain connects TRBV5-4 to TRBJ2-4, with 12 bases identical to TRBD2. With 4 bases clipped from V and 0 bases from J, the junction kept 5 bases outside the gene matches. The CDR3 is 17 residues long. Germline values: CDR1 SGHNT, CDR2 YYREEE (reference sequence). CDR3 bases: TGTGCCAGCAGCCGGACTAGCGGGACCCTAGCCAAAAACATTCAGTACTTC. It is translated as CASSRTSGTLAKNIQYF. The entire variable domain, with the rest obtained from reference TRBV5-4 and TRBJ2-4, is as follows: ETGVTQSPTHLIKTRGQQVTLRCSSQSGHNTVSWYQQALGQGPQFIFQYYREEENGRGNFPPRFSGLQFPNYSSELNVNALELDDSALYLCASSRTSGTLAKNIQYFGAGTRLSVL.

The chain links TRBV14 to TRBJ2-1; 8 bases line up with TRBD2. Germline loops: CDR1 SGHDN, CDR2 FVKESK. The CDR3 runs to 13 residues. Trimming took 8 bases from V and 8 from J; bases not matched to a gene: 8. CDR3 region: CASGSGALDEQFF. CDR3 nucleotides: TGTGCCAGCGGTAGCGGGGCCCTCGATGAGCAGTTCTTC.

The chain recombines TRBV6-4 with TRBJ1-4; 10 bases match TRBD1. CDR1 is MRHNA and CDR2 is SNTAGT in the germline V gene. V gave up 1 base and J gave up 4 bases; unmatched junction bases: 3. The CDR3 contains 16 residues. Here the CDR3 reads CASSDFGQGVNEKLFF. The CDR3 region has the DNA TGTGCCAGCAGTGACTTTGGACAGGGGGTTAATGAAAAACTGTTTTTT.

The count of this clone is one. The chain employs TRBV11-3 and TRBJ2-3, with 12 positions matching TRBD2. CDR3 size: 19 residues. Looked up from germline, CDR1 is SGHNT and CDR2 is YENEEA. V lost 4 bases to trimming and J lost 2 bases; unmatched junction nucleotides: 13. The CDR3 region is CASSSGLAGPLLSTDTQYF. The CDR3 DNA sequence: TGTGCCAGCAGCTCCGGACTAGCGGGACCACTCTTATCCACAGATACGCAGTATTTT.